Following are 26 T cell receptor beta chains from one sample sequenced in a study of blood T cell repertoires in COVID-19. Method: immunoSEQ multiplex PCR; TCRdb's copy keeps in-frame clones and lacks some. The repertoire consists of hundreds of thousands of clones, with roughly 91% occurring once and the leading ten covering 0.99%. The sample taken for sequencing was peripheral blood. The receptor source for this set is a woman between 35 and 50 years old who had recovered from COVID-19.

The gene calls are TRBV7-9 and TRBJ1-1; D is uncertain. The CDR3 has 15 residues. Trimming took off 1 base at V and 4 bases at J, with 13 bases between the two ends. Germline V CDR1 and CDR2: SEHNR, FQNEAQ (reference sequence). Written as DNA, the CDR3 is TGTGCCAGCAGCTTAGGCGGGGTGTCTTCCACTGAAGCTTTCTTT. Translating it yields CASSLGGVSSTEAFF.

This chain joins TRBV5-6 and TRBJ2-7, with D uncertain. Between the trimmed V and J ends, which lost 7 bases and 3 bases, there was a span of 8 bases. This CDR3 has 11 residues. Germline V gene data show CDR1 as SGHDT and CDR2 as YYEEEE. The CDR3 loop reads CASVRDYEQYF. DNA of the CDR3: TGTGCCAGCGTCCGAGACTACGAGCAGTACTTC.

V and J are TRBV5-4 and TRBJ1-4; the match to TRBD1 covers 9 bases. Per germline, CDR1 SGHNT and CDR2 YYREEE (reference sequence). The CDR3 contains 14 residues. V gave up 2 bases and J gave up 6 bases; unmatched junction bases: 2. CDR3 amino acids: CASSFRDRDEKLFF. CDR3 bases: TGTGCCAGCAGCTTCCGGGACAGGGATGAAAAACTGTTTTTT.

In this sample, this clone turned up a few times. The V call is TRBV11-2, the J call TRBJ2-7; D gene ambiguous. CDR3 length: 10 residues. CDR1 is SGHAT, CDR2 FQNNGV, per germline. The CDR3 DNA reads TGTGCCAGCAGCCCCACTCCGTCGAACGTC. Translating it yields CASSPTPSNV.

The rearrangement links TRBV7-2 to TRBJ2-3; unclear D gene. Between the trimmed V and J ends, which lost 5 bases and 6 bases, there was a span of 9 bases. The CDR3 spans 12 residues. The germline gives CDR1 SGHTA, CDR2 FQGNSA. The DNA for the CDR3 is TGTGCCAGCAGCCCCTTTTTGGATACGCAGTATTTT. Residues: CASSPFLDTQYF.

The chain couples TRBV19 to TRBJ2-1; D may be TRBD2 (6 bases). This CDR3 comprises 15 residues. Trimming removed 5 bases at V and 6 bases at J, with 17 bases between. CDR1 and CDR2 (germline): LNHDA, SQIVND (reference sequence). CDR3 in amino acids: CASSRSDYPSNEQFF. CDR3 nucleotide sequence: TGTGCCAGTAGTCGTTCGGACTATCCCAGCAATGAGCAGTTCTTC.

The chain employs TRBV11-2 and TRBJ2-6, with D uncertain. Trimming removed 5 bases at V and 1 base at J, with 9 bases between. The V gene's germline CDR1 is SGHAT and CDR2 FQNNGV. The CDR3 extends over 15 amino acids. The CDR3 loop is CASSPGFSGANVLTF. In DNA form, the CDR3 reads TGTGCCAGCAGCCCAGGATTTTCTGGGGCCAACGTCCTGACTTTC. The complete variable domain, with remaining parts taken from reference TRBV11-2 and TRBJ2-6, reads EAGVAQSPRYKIIEKRQSVAFWCNPISGHATLYWYQQILGQGPKLLIQFQNNGVVDDSQLPKDRFSAERLKGVDSTLKIQPAKLEDSAVYLCASSPGFSGANVLTFGAGSRLTVL.

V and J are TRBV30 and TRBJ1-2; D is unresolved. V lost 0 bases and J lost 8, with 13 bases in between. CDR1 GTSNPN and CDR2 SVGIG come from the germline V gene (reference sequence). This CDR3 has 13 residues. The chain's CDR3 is CAWSVSLTGGYTF. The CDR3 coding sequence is TGTGCCTGGAGTGTATCCCTGACCGGGGGCTACACCTTC.

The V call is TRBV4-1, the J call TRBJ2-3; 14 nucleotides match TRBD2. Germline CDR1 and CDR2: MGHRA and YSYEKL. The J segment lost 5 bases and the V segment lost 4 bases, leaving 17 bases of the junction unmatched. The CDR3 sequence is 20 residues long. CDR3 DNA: TGCGCCAGCAGCCCCCTGAGGGGCTTGGGACTAGCGGGAGACGGAGATACGCAGTATTTT. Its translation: CASSPLRGLGLAGDGDTQYF.

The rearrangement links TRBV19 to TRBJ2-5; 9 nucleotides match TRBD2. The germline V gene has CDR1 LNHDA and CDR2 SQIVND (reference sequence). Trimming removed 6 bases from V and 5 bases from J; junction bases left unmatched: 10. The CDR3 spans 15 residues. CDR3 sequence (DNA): TGTGCCAGTAGCCCCTGGGCTAGCGGGACGGAGACCCAGTACTTC. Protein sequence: CASSPWASGTETQYF.

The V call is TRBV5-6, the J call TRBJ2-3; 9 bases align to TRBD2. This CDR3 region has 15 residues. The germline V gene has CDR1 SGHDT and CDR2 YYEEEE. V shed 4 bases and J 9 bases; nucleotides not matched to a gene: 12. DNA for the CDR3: TGTGCCAGCAGCCCCTCCGGGACTAGCCTCGGGACGCAGTATTTT. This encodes CASSPSGTSLGTQYF. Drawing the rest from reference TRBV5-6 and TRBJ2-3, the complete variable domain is DAGVTQSPTHLIKTRGQQVTLRCSPKSGHDTVSWYQQALGQGPQFIFQYYEEEERQRGNFPDRFSGHQFPNYSSELNVNALLLGDSALYLCASSPSGTSLGTQYFGPGTRLTVL.

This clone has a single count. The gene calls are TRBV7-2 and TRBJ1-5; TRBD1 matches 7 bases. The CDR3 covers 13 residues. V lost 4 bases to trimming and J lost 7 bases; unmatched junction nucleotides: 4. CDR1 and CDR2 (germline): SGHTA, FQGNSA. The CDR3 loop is CASSSQGIQPQHF. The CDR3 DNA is TGTGCCAGCAGCTCACAGGGGATCCAGCCCCAGCATTTT.

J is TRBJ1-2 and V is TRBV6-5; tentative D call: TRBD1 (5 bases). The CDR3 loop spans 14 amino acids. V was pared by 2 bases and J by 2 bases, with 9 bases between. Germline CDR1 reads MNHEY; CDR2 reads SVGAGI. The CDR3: CASSYRPGNYGYTF. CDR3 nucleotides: TGTGCCAGCAGTTACCGGCCAGGGAACTATGGCTACACCTTC.

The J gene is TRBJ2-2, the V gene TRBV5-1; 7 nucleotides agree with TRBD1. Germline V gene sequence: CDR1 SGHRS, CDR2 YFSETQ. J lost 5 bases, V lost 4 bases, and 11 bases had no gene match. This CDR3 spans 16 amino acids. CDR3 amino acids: CASSHRQGPSTGELFF. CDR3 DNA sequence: TGCGCCAGCAGCCACCGACAGGGCCCGTCGACCGGGGAGCTGTTTTTT. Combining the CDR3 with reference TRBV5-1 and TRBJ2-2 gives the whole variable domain KAGVTQTPRYLIKTRGQQVTLSCSPISGHRSVSWYQQTPGQGLQFLFEYFSETQRNKGNFPGRFSGRQFSNSRSEMNVSTLELGDSALYLCASSHRQGPSTGELFFGEGSRLTVL.

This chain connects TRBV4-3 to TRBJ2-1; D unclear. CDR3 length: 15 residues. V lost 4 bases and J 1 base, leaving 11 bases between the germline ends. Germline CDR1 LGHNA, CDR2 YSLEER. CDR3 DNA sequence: TGCGCCAGCAGCCCCCGGTGGGCGTCCTACAATGAGCAGTTCTTC. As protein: CASSPRWASYNEQFF.

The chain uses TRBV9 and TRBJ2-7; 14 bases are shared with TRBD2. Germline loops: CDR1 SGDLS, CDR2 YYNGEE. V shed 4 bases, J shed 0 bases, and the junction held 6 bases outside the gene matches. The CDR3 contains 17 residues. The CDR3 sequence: CASSPRTSGRSSYEQYF. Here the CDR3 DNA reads TGTGCCAGCAGCCCCCGGACTAGCGGGAGGAGCTCCTACGAGCAGTACTTC.

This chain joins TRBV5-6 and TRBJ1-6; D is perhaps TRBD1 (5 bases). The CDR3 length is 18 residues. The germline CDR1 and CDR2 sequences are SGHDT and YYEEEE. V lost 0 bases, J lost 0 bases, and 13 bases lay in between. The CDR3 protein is CASSLGVRATSYNSPLHF. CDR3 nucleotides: TGTGCCAGCAGCTTGGGAGTCAGGGCCACCTCCTATAATTCACCCCTCCACTTT.

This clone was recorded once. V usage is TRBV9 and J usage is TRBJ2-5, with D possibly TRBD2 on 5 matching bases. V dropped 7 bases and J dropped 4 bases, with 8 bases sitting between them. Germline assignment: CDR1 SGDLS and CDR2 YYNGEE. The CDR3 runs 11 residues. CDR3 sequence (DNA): TGTGCCAGCGGCCGGGGAGAGACCCAGTACTTC. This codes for CASGRGETQYF.

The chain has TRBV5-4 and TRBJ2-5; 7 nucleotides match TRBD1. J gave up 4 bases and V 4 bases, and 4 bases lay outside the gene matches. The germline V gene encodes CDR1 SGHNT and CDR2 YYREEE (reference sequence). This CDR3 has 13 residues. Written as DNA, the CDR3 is TGTGCCAGCAGCCGCGACAGGGCAGAGACCCAGTACTTC. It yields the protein CASSRDRAETQYF.

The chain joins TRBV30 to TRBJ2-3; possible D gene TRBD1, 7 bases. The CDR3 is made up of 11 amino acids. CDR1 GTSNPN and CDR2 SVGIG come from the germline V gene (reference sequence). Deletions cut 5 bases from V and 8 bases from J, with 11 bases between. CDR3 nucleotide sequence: TGTGCCTGGCCCCAGGGGGGTACGCAGTATTTT. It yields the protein CAWPQGGTQYF.

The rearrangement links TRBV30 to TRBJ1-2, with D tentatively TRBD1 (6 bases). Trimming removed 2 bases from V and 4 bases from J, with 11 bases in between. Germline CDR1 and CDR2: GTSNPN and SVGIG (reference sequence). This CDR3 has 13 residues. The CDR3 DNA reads TGTGCCTGGAGTTTAGGGGGTAGCTATGGCTACACCTTC. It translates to CAWSLGGSYGYTF.

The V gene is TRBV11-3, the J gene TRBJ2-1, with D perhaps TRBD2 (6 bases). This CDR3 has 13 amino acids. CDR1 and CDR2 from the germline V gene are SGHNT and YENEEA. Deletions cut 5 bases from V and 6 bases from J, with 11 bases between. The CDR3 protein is CASSTRDSNEQFF. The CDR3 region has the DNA TGTGCCAGCAGCACCCGGGACTCCAATGAGCAGTTCTTC. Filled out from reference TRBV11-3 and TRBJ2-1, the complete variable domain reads EAGVVQSPRYKIIEKKQPVAFWCNPISGHNTLYWYLQNLGQGPELLIRYENEEAVDDSQLPKDRFSAERLKGVDSTLKIQPAELGDSAVYLCASSTRDSNEQFFGPGTRLTVL.

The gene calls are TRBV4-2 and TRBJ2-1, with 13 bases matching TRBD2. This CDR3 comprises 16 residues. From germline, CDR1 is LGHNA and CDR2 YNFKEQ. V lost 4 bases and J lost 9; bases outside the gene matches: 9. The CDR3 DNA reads TGTGCCAGCAGCCCCCACGGGACTAGCGGGACTGGTGAGCAGTTCTTC. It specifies CASSPHGTSGTGEQFF.

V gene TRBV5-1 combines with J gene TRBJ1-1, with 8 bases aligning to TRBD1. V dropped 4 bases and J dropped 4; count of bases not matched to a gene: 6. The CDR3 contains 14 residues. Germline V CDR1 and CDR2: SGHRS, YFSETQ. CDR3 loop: CASSPQGGVTEAFF. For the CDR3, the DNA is TGCGCCAGCAGCCCACAGGGGGGGGTCACTGAAGCTTTCTTT. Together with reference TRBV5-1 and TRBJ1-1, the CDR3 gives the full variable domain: KAGVTQTPRYLIKTRGQQVTLSCSPISGHRSVSWYQQTPGQGLQFLFEYFSETQRNKGNFPGRFSGRQFSNSRSEMNVSTLELGDSALYLCASSPQGGVTEAFFGQGTRLTVV.

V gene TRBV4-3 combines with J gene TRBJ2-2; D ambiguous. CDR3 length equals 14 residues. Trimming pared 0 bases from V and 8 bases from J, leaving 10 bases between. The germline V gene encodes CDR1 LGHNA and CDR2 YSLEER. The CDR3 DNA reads TGCGCCAGCAGCCAAGATGAGAGGCCTGGGGAGCTGTTTTTT. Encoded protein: CASSQDERPGELFF.

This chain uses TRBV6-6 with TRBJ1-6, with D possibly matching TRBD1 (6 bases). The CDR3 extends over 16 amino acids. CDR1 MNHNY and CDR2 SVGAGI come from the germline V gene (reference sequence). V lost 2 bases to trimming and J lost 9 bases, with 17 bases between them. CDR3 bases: TGTGCCAGCAGTTACCCGGGGACAAGCCTTGGTTCACCCCTCCACTTT. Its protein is CASSYPGTSLGSPLHF.